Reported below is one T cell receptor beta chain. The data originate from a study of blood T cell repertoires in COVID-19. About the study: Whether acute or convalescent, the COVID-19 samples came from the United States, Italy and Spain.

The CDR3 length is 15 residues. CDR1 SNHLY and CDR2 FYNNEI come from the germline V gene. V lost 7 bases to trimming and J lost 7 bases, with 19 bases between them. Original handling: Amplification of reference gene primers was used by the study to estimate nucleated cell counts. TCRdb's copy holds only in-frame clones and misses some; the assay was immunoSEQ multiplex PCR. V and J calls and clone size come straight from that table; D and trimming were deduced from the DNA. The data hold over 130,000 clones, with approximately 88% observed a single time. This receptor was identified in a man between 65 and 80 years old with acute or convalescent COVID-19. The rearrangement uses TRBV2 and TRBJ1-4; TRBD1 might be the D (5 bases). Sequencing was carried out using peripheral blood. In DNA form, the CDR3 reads TGTGCCAGCACCCCCGGTGGGGGGGTAGGTGAAAAACTGTTTTTT. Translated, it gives CASTPGGGVGEKLFF.